This T cell receptor beta chain was sequenced in a study of human T cells and chemical hapten exposure. Study details: While the approximately 24-week study was under way, patients received diphenylcyclopropenone on the scalp every week. Regarding the study as a whole: Positive correlation was observed between PT1 expanded TCR counts and patch test score. Against controls, expanded TCRs gave rise to significantly more large CDR3 similarity clusters. Since the donors had alopecia, their immune response may not be the same as that of healthy people.

In germline, CDR1 is GTSNPN, CDR2 SVGIG (reference sequence). The CDR3 contains 14 residues. With 6 bases removed from V and 5 bases from J, the gap between germline ends came to 16 bases. Of note for this clonotype: What it binds is not known.

Time point given: patch test 2, 6 weeks after DPC sensitization. Sample treatment: therapeutic diphenylcyclopropenone sensitization with weekly scalp DPC. TCRdb redid the calling of the RACE reads with MiXCR, one entry per CDR3 protein. The sample has nearly 95,000 distinct CDR3 sequences, around 10% seen once. The chain joins TRBV30 to TRBJ2-2, with a weak D call TRBD1 (5 bases). The sequence was obtained from a man aged 40-50 years with alopecia areata. Some clones in this sample may be carry-over from other donors' samples. Sequencing was performed on whole blood, taken in connection with sensitization to the hapten diphenylcyclopropenone (DPC). The CDR3 reads CACPKKGATGELFF. CDR3 DNA: TGTGCCTGCCCAAAAAAAGGGGCTACCGGGGAGCTGTTTTTT.